Listed here are 25 T cell receptor beta chains from one sample, sequenced in a study of human T cells and chemical hapten exposure. TCRdb reprocessed the RACE reads via MiXCR and lists one record per CDR3 protein. This table has more than 35,000 distinct CDR3 sequences, about 4% appearing once. Time point of the sample: healthy volunteer bleed at 6 weeks. Total RNA was isolated from whole blood that had not been fractionated. Input material: whole blood. The receptors were sampled from a human donor in good health. Some clones in this sample may be carry-over from other donors' samples.

The chain links TRBV13 to TRBJ1-2, with a possible D match to TRBD1 (6 bases). Trimming cost V 5 bases and J 5 bases, with 21 bases left between them. Germline CDR1 PRHDT, CDR2 FYEKMQ (reference sequence). The CDR3 runs to 16 residues. CDR3 sequence reads: CASSTKTGLKGYGYTF. The DNA for the CDR3 is TGTGCCAGCAGCACAAAAACAGGGCTCAAGGGGTATGGCTACACCTTC.

Ten or more counts support this clonotype. V is TRBV6-6 and J is TRBJ1-3; D perhaps matches TRBD1 (6 bases). In germline, CDR1 is MNHNY, CDR2 SVGAGI (reference sequence). V was shortened by 6 bases and J by 7 bases, with 13 bases between the two germline ends. The CDR3 runs 13 residues. The CDR3 spells CASSPGGTNTIYF. The CDR3, as DNA: TGTGCCAGCAGCCCGGGGGGCACCAACACCATATATTTT.

The chain combines TRBV6-6 with TRBJ2-5, with TRBD2 as a possible D gene (6 bases). Germline loops: CDR1 MNHNY, CDR2 SVGAGI (reference sequence). This CDR3 spans 15 amino acids. With 5 bases removed from V and 4 bases from J, the gap between germline ends came to 17 bases. CDR3 residues: CASSVLGGMGETQYF. DNA of the CDR3: TGTGCCAGCAGTGTATTGGGGGGTATGGGAGAGACCCAGTACTTC.

V is TRBV11-2 and J is TRBJ1-3; 9 nucleotides align to TRBD1. V trimming: 5 bases; J trimming: 1 base; junction bases outside the gene matches: 6. The germline CDR1 and CDR2 sequences are SGHAT and FQNNGV. The CDR3 covers 16 residues. In nucleotides, the CDR3 is TGTGCCAGCAGCATAATACAGGGGGCATCTGGAAACACCATATATTTT. It is translated as CASSIIQGASGNTIYF.

The V call is TRBV18, the J call TRBJ1-1, with 8 bases matching TRBD1. Germline V gene sequence: CDR1 KGHSH, CDR2 LQKENI. Germline trimming cut 2 bases from V and 5 bases from J; bases unmatched to any gene: 7. The CDR3 is made up of 15 amino acids. The CDR3 reads CASSPFGQGNTEAFF. The CDR3 bases are TGTGCCAGCTCACCATTCGGACAGGGAAATACTGAAGCTTTCTTT.

In this sample, this clonotype turned up many times. The chain employs TRBV6-1 and TRBJ2-3; 15 positions match TRBD2. The CDR3 extends over 21 amino acids. V lost 2 bases and J lost 2; bases outside the gene matches: 14. Germline V gene sequence: CDR1 MNHNS, CDR2 SASEGT. This CDR3 is CASSESLGLAGGPSPTDTQYF. DNA for the CDR3: TGTGCCAGCAGTGAAAGCTTGGGACTAGCGGGAGGCCCCTCCCCCACAGATACGCAGTATTTT.

The rearrangement uses TRBV28 and TRBJ1-2; 8 bases match TRBD1. The germline V gene encodes CDR1 MDHEN and CDR2 SYDVKM. The CDR3 is 15 residues long. V dropped 4 bases and J dropped 2; count of bases not matched to a gene: 6. The CDR3 region is CASSSRTGTNYGYTF. CDR3 DNA sequence: TGTGCCAGCAGTTCTAGGACAGGGACAAACTATGGCTACACCTTC.

The chain joins TRBV27 to TRBJ2-3; 7 bases fit TRBD2. V lost 6 bases, J lost 2 bases, and 20 bases stayed unmatched. This CDR3 region has 19 residues. Germline V gives CDR1 MNHEY, CDR2 SMNVEV (reference sequence). The CDR3 DNA reads TGTGCCAGCAGCTCCTCCCGGAAAGGGGTAGCGGGCAACACAGATACGCAGTATTTT. This codes for CASSSSRKGVAGNTDTQYF.

J is TRBJ2-1 and V is TRBV5-4; D is unclear. The CDR3 runs to 14 residues. Trimming took off 6 bases at V and 6 bases at J, with 16 bases between the two ends. Germline assignment: CDR1 SGHNT and CDR2 YYREEE (reference sequence). CDR3 loop: CASMKARVPNEQFF. In DNA form, the CDR3 reads TGTGCCAGCATGAAGGCCCGAGTGCCCAATGAGCAGTTCTTC.

The rearrangement links TRBV29-1 to TRBJ1-4, with D uncertain. The CDR3 contains 13 residues. In germline, CDR1 is SQVTM, CDR2 ANQGSEA. V was clipped by 7 bases and J by 2 bases, with 11 bases between them. In nucleotides, the CDR3 is TGCAGCGCGGGATTGGGCACTAATGAAAAACTGTTTTTT. Its translation: CSAGLGTNEKLFF. Using reference TRBV29-1 and TRBJ1-4 for the parts outside the CDR3, the full variable domain is SAVISQKPSRDICQRGTSLTIQCQVDSQVTMMFWYRQQPGQSLTLIATANQGSEATYESGFVIDKFPISRPNLTFSTLTVSNMSPEDSSIYLCSAGLGTNEKLFFGSGTQLSVL.

This clonotype turned up a few times. The chain recombines TRBV6-5 with TRBJ1-1; a weak D match, TRBD1 (5 bases). This CDR3 spans 18 amino acids. The V and J ends lost 6 bases and 3 bases respectively, with 26 bases between them. Germline CDR1 and CDR2: MNHEY and SVGAGI. CDR3 DNA: TGTGCCAGCAGCCGACCGCATTTTCAGGGTCCCTGGGACACTGAAGCTTTCTTT. It translates to CASSRPHFQGPWDTEAFF.

This sequence joins TRBV9 and TRBJ2-1; 10 positions agree with TRBD2. J lost 7 bases, V lost 3 bases, and 7 bases had no gene match. CDR1 is SGDLS, CDR2 YYNGEE, per germline. The CDR3 runs to 15 residues. The chain's CDR3 is CASSEGLASGNEQFF. The CDR3 region has the DNA TGTGCCAGCAGCGAGGGACTAGCGTCAGGGAATGAGCAGTTCTTC.

In nucleotides, the CDR3 is TGTGCCAGCCGACTAGCGGGAGGTCGCACAGATACGCAGTATTTT. Residues: CASRLAGGRTDTQYF. The chain is built from TRBV5-4 and TRBJ2-3, with 13 nucleotides matching TRBD2. CDR3 length: 15 amino acids. Germline CDR1 is SGHNT and CDR2 is YYREEE (reference sequence). V was pared by 7 bases and J by 1 base, with 3 bases of the junction left unmatched.

In this sample, this clonotype turned up many times. The chain carries TRBV24-1 and TRBJ2-3; a weak D match, TRBD2 (5 bases). Germline values: CDR1 KGHDR, CDR2 SFDVKD. Trimming pared 2 bases from V and 5 bases from J, leaving 13 bases between. The CDR3 has 15 residues. The CDR3 DNA reads TGTGCCACCAGTGATTCTCTTTGGGAGATAGATACGCAGTATTTT. It encodes CATSDSLWEIDTQYF.

This clonotype was picked up many times. The genes are TRBV14 and TRBJ1-2; D ambiguous. The germline CDR1 and CDR2 sequences are SGHDN and FVKESK. The germline V and J ends were trimmed by 1 base and 5 bases, with 8 bases remaining between them. The CDR3 runs to 13 residues. The CDR3 DNA reads as TGTGCCAGCAGCCAAGCTTTGGATTATGGCTACACCTTC. The encoded protein is CASSQALDYGYTF. Using reference TRBV14 and TRBJ1-2 for the parts outside the CDR3, the full variable domain is EAGVTQFPSHSVIEKGQTVTLRCDPISGHDNLYWYRRVMGKEIKFLLHFVKESKQDESGMPNNRFLAERTGGTYSTLKVQPAELEDSGVYFCASSQALDYGYTFGSGTRLTVV.

In this sample, this clonotype turned up many times. The chain employs TRBV6-6 and TRBJ1-1; D gene uncertain. The CDR3 runs to 15 residues. V shed 0 bases and J shed 7 bases, with 15 bases lying between them. Looked up from germline, CDR1 is MNHNY and CDR2 is SVGAGI (reference sequence). The CDR3 nucleotides read TGTGCCAGCAGTTACTCGATACTTGGGTTTGTTGAAGCTTTCTTT. It encodes CASSYSILGFVEAFF.

This clonotype was recorded at least ten times. V gene TRBV6-6 combines with J gene TRBJ1-2; 7 bases are shared with TRBD1. Per the germline V gene, CDR1 is MNHNY and CDR2 is SVGAGI (reference sequence). The CDR3 contains 13 residues. Trimming at V came to 5 bases and at J to 4 bases, leaving 4 bases not matched to a gene. DNA for the CDR3: TGTGCCAGCAGTAAAGGGACAGTCTATGGCTACACCTTC. Translated, it gives CASSKGTVYGYTF.

This clonotype was picked up many times. The chain uses TRBV5-1 and TRBJ1-1; the D gene is possibly TRBD1 (6 bases). Trimming removed 1 base from V and 6 bases from J, with 22 bases in between. The CDR3 contains 17 residues. The germline CDR1 and CDR2 sequences are SGHRS and YFSETQ. The CDR3, as DNA: TGCGCCAGCAGCTTGTTTTCAATGAGGGGGGGCAGCGCTGAAGCTTTCTTT. This codes for CASSLFSMRGGSAEAFF.

This clonotype occurred many times. This rearrangement joins TRBV3-1 to TRBJ2-3; D ambiguous. The CDR3 spans 14 residues. Germline CDR1 and CDR2: LGHDT and YNNKEL (reference sequence). The V end lost 8 bases, the J end lost 3 bases, and 15 bases lay between the germline ends. The CDR3 bases are TGTGCCAGCGCCGTAGCCAGAGAAACAGATACGCAGTATTTT. Its protein product is CASAVARETDTQYF.

The sample holds many counts of this clonotype. This chain connects TRBV18 to TRBJ2-7; D uncertain. V lost 0 bases to trimming and J lost 2 bases, with 14 bases between them. Per the germline V gene, CDR1 is KGHSH and CDR2 is LQKENI. CDR3 length: 16 residues. This CDR3 is CASSPPMAGNPYEQYF. The CDR3 bases are TGTGCCAGCTCACCACCGATGGCAGGTAATCCCTACGAGCAGTACTTC.

The genes are TRBV6-2 or TRBV6-3 and TRBJ2-2; TRBD1 or TRBD2 may be the D gene (5 bases each). The CDR3 loop spans 15 amino acids. V shed 6 bases and J shed 1 base, with 12 bases lying between them. In germline, CDR1 is MNHEY, CDR2 SVGEGT. CDR3 region: CASRSGRENTGELFF. The CDR3 nucleotides are TGTGCCAGCAGGTCGGGACGGGAGAACACCGGGGAGCTGTTTTTT.

The rearrangement uses TRBV9 and TRBJ2-7; 9 positions agree with TRBD1. Germline CDR1 SGDLS, CDR2 YYNGEE. After removal of 3 bases from V and 6 bases from J, the junction contained 4 bases not matched to a gene. The CDR3 has 13 residues. This CDR3 is CASSAGTGLEQYF. The DNA for the CDR3 is TGTGCCAGCAGCGCCGGGACAGGGCTCGAGCAGTACTTC.

This clonotype was observed at least ten times. The chain combines TRBV29-1 with TRBJ1-2, with 7 bases lining up with TRBD1. Germline CDR1 reads SQVTM; CDR2 reads ANQGSEA. V dropped 6 bases and J dropped 6; count of bases not matched to a gene: 4. The CDR3 is 11 residues long. The CDR3 loop reads CSVQGTDGYTF. CDR3 nucleotide sequence: TGCAGCGTCCAGGGGACAGATGGCTACACCTTC.

This clonotype was counted at least ten times. The chain couples TRBV27 to TRBJ2-3; D unresolved. V lost 3 bases, J lost 3 bases, and 10 bases lay in between. In germline, CDR1 is MNHEY, CDR2 SMNVEV (reference sequence). CDR3 length: 14 residues. The CDR3 sequence: CASSLGSRTDTQYF. The CDR3 nucleotides read TGTGCCAGCAGTTTGGGTAGTCGGACAGATACGCAGTATTTT.

This clonotype was recorded at least ten times. This sequence joins TRBV12-3 or TRBV12-4 and TRBJ1-5, with unresolved D. The germline V and J ends were trimmed by 3 bases and 3 bases, with 9 bases remaining between them. The CDR3 totals 14 residues. The CDR3 here is CASSFPHANQPQHF. Here the CDR3 DNA reads TGTGCCAGCAGTTTCCCACATGCCAATCAGCCCCAGCATTTT.